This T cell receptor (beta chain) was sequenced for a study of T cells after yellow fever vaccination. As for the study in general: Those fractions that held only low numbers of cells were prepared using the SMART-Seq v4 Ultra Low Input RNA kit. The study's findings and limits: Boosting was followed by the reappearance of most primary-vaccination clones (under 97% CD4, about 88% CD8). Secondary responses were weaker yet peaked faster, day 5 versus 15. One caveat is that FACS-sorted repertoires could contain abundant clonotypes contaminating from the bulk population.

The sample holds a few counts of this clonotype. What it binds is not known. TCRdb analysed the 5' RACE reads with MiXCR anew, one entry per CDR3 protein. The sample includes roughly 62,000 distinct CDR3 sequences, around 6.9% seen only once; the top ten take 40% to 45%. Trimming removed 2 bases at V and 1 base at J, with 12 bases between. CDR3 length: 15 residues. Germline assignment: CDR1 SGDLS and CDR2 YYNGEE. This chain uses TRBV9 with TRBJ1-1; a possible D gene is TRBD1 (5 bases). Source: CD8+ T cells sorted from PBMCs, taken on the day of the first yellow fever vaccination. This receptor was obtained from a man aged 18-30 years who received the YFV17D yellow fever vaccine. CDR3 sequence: CASSVGGYPNTEAFF. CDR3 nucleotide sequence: TGTGCCAGCAGCGTCGGGGGGTATCCGAACACTGAAGCTTTCTTT.